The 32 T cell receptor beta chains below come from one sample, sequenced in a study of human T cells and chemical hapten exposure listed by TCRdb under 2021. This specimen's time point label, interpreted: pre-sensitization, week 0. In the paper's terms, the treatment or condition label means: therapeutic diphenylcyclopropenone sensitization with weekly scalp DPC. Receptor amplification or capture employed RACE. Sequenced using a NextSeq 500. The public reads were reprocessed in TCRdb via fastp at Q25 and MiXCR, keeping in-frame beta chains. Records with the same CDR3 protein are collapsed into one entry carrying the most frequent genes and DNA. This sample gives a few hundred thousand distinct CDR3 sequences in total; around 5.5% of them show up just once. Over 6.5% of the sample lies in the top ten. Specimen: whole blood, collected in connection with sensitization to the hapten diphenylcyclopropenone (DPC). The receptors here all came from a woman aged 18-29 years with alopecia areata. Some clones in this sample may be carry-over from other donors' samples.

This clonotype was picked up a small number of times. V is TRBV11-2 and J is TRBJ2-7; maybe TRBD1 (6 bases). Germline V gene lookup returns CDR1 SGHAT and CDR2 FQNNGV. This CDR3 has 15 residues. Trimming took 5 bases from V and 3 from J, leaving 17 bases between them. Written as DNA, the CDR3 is TGTGCCAGCAGCAAAGGGAGAGGACAGAGCTACGAGCAGTACTTC. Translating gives CASSKGRGQSYEQYF.

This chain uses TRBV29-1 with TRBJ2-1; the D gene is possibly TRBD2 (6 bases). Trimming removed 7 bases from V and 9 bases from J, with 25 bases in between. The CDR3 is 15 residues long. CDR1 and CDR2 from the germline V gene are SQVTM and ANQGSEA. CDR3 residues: CSARYQTEGQSEQFF. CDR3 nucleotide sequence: TGCAGCGCCCGGTACCAAACGGAGGGCCAGTCTGAGCAGTTCTTC.

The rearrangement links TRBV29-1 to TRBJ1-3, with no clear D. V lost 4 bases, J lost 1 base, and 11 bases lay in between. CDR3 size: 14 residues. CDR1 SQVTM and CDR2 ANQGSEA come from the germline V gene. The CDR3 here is CSVAGSSSGNTIYF. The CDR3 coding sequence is TGCAGCGTTGCAGGATCGAGTTCTGGAAACACCATATATTTT.

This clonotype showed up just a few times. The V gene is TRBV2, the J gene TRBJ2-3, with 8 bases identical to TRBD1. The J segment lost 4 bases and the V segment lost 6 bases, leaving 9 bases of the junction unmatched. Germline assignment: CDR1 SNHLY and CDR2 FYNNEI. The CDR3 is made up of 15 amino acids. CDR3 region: CASRRRDRTADTQYF. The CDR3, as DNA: TGTGCCAGCAGGCGCCGGGACAGGACCGCAGATACGCAGTATTTT.

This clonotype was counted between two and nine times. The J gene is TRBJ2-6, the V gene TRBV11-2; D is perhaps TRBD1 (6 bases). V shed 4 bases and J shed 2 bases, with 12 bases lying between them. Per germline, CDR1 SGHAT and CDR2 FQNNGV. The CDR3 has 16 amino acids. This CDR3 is CASSSLDSTGANVLTF. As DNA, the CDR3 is TGTGCCAGCAGCTCCCTGGACAGCACTGGGGCCAACGTCCTGACTTTC.

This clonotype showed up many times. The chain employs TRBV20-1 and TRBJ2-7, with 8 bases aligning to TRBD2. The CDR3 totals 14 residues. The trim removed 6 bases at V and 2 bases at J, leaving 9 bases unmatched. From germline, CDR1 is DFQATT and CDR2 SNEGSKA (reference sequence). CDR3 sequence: CSASGLENPYEQYF. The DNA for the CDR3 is TGCAGTGCGTCGGGACTAGAAAATCCCTACGAGCAGTACTTC.

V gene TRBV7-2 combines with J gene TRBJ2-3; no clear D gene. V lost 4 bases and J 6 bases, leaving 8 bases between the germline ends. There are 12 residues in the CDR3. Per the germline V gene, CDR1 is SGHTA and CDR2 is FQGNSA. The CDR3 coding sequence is TGTGCCAGCAGCTCAAACGGGGATACGCAGTATTTT. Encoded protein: CASSSNGDTQYF.

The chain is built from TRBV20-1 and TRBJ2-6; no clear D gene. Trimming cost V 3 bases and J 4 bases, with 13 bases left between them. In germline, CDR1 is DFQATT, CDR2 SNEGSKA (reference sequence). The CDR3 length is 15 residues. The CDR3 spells CSASPPALGANVLTF. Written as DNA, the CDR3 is TGCAGTGCTAGTCCCCCAGCTCTGGGGGCCAACGTCCTGACTTTC.

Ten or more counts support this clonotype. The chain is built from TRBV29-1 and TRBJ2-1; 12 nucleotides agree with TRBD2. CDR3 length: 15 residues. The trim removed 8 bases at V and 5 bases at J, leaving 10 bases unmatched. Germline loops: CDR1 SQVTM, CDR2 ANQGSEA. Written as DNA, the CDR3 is TGCAGCACGTGGTCGGCTAGCGGGGGGGACAATGAGCAGTTCTTC. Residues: CSTWSASGGDNEQFF.

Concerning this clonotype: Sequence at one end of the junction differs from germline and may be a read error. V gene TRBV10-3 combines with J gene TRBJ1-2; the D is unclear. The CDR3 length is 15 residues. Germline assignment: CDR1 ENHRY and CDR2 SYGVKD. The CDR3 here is CAISESPGVNCGYTF. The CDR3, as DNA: TGTGCCATCAGTGAGTCCCCAGGTGTGAACTGTGGCTACACCTTC.

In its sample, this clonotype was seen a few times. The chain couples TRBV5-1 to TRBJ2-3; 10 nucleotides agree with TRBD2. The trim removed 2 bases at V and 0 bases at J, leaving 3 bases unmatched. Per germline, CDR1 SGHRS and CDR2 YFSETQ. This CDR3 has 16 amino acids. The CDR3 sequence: CASSLGTSVSTDTQYF. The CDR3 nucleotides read TGCGCCAGCAGCTTAGGGACTAGCGTTAGCACAGATACGCAGTATTTT.

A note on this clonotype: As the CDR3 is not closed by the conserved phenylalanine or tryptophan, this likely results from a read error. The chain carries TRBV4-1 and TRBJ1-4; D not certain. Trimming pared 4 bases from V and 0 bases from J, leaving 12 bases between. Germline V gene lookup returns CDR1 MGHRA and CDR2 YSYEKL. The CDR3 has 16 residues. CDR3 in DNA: TGCGCCAGCAGCCGAGGAACTCCACCAACTAATGAAAAACTGTTTTTG. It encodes CASSRGTPPTNEKLFL.

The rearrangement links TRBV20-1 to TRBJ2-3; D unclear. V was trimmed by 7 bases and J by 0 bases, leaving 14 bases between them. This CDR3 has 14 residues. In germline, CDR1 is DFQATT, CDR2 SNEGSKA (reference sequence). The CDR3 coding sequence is TGCAGTGTTAGGGCTAGTATAAGCACAGATACGCAGTATTTT. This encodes CSVRASISTDTQYF.

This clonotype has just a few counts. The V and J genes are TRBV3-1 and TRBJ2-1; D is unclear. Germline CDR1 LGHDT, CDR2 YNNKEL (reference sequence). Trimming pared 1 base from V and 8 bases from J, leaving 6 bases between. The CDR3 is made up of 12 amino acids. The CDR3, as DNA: TGTGCCAGCAGCCAAGGTCCCGATGAGCAGTTCTTC. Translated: CASSQGPDEQFF.

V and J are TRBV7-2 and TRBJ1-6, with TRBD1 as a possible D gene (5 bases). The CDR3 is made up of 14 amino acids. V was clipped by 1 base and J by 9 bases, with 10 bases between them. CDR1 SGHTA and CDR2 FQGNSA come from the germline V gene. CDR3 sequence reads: CASSLVGGTSPLHF. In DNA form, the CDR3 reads TGTGCCAGCAGCTTAGTTGGGGGTACTTCACCCCTCCACTTT.

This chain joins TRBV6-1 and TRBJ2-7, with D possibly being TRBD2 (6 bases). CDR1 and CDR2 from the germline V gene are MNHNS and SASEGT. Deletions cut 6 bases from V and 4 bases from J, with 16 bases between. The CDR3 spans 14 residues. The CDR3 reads CASRRPGLEYEQYF. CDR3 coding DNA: TGTGCCAGCAGGAGACCGGGACTGGAGTACGAGCAGTACTTC.

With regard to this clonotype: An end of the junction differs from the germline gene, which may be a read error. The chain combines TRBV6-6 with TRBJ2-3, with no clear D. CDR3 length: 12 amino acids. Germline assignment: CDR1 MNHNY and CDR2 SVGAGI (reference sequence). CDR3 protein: CACSQQRDTQYF. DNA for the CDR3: TGTGCCTGCAGTCAGCAAAGGGATACGCAGTATTTT.

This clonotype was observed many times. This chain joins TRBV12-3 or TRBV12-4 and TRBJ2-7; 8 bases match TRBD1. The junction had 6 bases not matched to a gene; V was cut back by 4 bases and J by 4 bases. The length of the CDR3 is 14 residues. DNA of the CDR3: TGTGCCAGCAGTTCTACGGACAGGGCTTACGAGCAGTACTTC. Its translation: CASSSTDRAYEQYF.

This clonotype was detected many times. The CDR3 DNA sequence: TGCGCCAGCAGCTTAGATGGGTCAGGGAATGTGGGAACTGAAGCTTTCTTT. Protein: CASSLDGSGNVGTEAFF. The gene calls are TRBV5-1 and TRBJ1-1; tentatively, D is TRBD1 (5 bases). The CDR3 runs to 17 residues. The V gene's germline CDR1 is SGHRS and CDR2 YFSETQ. Trimming took off 2 bases at V and 5 bases at J, with 22 bases between the two ends.

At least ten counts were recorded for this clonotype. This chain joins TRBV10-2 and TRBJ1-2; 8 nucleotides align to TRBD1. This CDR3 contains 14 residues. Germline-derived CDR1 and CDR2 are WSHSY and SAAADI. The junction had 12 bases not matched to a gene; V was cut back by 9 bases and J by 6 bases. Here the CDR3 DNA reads TGCGCCAGTTATCAGGGGGCGCCTTTCAATGGCTACACCTTC. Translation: CASYQGAPFNGYTF.

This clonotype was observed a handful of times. CDR3 nucleotides: TGTGCCAGCAGTCAAACCGGGACAGGACCCTATGGCTACACCTTC. Protein sequence: CASSQTGTGPYGYTF. The V call is TRBV6-2 or TRBV6-3, the J call TRBJ1-2, with TRBD1 identical over 8 bases. CDR3 size: 15 residues. From germline, CDR1 is MNHEY and CDR2 SVGEGT. The V and J ends lost 5 bases and 4 bases, in that order; junction bases with no gene match: 9.

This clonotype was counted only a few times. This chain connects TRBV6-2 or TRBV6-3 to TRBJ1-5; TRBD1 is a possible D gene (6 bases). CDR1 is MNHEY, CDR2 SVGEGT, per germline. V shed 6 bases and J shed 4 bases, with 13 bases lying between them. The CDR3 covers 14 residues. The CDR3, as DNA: TGTGCCAGCAGAAACCCAGGGGTGAATCAGCCCCAGCATTTT. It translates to CASRNPGVNQPQHF.

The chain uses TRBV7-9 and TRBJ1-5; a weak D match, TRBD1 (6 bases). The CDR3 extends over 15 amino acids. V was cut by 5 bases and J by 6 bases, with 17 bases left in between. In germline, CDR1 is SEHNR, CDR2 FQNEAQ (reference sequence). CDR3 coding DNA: TGTGCCAGCAGCCAGGGGTCAGGGGCCGGTCAGCCCCAGCATTTT. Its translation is CASSQGSGAGQPQHF.

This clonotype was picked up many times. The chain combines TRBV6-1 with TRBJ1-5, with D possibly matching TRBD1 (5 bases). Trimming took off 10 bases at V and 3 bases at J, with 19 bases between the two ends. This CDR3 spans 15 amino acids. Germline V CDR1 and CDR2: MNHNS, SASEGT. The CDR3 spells CATRRGDVHNQPQHF. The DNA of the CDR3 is TGTGCCACCCGGAGGGGAGACGTACACAATCAGCCCCAGCATTTT.

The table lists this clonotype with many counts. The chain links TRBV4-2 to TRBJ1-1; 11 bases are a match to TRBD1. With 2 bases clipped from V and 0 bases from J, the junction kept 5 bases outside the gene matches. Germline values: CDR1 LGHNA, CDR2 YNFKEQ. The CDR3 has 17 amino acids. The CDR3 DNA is TGTGCCAGCAGCCAACCGGACAGGGGGCCGATGAACACTGAAGCTTTCTTT. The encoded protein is CASSQPDRGPMNTEAFF.

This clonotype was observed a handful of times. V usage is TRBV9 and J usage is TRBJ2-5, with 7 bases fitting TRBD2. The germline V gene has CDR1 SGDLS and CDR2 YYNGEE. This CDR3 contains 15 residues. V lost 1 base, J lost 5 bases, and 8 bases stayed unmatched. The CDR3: CASSVTGSGAETQYF. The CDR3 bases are TGTGCCAGCAGCGTAACGGGGAGCGGGGCGGAGACCCAGTACTTC.

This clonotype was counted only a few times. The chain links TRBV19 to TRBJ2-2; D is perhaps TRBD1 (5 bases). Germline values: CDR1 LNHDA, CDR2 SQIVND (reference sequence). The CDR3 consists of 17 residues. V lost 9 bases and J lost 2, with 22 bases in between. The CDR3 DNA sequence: TGTGCCAGCACCAAGGTGATAGACAGTCACAACACCGGGGAGCTGTTTTTT. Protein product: CASTKVIDSHNTGELFF. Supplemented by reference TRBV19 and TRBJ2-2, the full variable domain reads DGGITQSPKYLFRKEGQNVTLSCEQNLNHDAMYWYRQDPGQGLRLIYYSQIVNDFQKGDIAEGYSVSREKKESFPLTVTSAQKNPTAFYLCASTKVIDSHNTGELFFGEGSRLTVL.

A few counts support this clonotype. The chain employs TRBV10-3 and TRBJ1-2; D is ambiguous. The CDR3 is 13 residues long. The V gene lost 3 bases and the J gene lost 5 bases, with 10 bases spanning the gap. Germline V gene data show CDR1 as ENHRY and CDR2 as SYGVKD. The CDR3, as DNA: TGTGCCATCAGTGAAAGTGGGTCTTATGGCTACACCTTC. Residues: CAISESGSYGYTF.

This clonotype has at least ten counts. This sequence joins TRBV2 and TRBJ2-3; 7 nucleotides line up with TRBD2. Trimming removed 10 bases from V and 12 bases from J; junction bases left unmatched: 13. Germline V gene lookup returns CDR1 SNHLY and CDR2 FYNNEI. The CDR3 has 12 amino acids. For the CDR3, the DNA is TGTGCCACGTCCCCTGAGGGACTACCCCAGTATTTT. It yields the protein CATSPEGLPQYF.

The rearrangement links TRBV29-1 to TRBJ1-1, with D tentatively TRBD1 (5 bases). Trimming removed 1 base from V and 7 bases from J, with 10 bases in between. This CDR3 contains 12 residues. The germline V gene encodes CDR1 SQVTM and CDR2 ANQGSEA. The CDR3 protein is CSVEAQGLEAFF. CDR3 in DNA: TGCAGCGTTGAAGCCCAGGGACTTGAAGCTTTCTTT.

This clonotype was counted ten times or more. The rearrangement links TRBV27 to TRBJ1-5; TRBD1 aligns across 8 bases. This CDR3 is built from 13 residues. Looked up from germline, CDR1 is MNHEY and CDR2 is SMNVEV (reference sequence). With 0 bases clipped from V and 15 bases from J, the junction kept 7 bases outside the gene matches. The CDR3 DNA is TGTGCCAGCAGTTTATCCGGACAGGGACCGTGGCATTTT. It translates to CASSLSGQGPWHF.

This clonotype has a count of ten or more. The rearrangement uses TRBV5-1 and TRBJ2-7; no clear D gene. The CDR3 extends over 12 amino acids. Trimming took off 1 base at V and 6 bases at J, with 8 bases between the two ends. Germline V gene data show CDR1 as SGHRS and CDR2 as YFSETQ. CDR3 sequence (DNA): TGCGCCAGCAGCTTGACGTCGACCGAGCAGTACTTC. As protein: CASSLTSTEQYF.